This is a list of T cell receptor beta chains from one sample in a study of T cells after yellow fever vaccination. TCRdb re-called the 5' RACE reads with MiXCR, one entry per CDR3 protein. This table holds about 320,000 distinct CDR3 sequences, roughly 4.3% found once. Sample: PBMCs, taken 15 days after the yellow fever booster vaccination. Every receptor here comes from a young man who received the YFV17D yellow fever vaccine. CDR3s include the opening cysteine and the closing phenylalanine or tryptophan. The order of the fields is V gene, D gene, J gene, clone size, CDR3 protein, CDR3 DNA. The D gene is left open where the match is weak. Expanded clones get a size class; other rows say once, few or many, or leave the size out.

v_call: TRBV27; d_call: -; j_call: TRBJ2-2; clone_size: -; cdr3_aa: CASSLWQGTGELFF; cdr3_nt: TGTGCCAGCAGTTTATGGCAGGGGACCGGGGAGCTGTTTTTT
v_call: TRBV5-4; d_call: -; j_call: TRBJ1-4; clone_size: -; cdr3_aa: CASSKTGNGGEKLFF; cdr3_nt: TGTGCCAGCAGCAAAACAGGGAACGGCGGGGAAAAACTGTTTTTT
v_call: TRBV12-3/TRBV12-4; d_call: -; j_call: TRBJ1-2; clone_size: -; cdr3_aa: CASSLAEGYYGYTF; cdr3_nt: TGTGCCAGCAGTTTAGCAGAGGGATACTATGGCTACACCTTC
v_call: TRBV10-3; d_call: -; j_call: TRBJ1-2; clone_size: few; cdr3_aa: CAISESSVRGGRHGYTF; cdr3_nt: TGTGCCATCAGTGAGTCGAGTGTTCGGGGCGGAAGGCATGGCTACACCTTC
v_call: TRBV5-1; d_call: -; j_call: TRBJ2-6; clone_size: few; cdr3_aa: CASSGSTPTNVLTF; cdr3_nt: TGCGCCAGCAGCGGCTCAACCCCGACCAACGTCCTGACTTTC
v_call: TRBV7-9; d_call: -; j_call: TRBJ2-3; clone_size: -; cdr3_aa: CASSLYQDTQYF; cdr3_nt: TGTGCCAGCAGTTTATACCAAGATACGCAGTATTTT
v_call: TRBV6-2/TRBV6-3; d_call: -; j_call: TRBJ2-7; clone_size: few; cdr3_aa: CASIYAQDTHEQYF; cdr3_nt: TGTGCCAGCATATACGCCCAGGACACCCACGAGCAGTACTTC
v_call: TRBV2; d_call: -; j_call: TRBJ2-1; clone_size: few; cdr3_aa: CASTISEQGQFF; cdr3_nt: TGTGCCAGCACGATTTCGGAACAAGGGCAGTTCTTC
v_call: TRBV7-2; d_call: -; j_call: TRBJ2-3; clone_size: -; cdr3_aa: CASSFPTRLGTDTQYF; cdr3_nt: TGTGCCAGCAGCTTCCCGACACGCCTCGGCACAGATACGCAGTATTTT
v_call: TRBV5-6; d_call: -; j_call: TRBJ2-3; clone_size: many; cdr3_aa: CASSLGLGGAGNTQYF; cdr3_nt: TGTGCCAGCAGCTTAGGATTGGGGGGGGCCGGGAATACGCAGTATTTT
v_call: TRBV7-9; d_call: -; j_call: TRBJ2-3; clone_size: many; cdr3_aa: CASSLRGEDTQYF; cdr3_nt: TGTGCCAGCAGCTTAAGGGGGGAAGATACGCAGTATTTT
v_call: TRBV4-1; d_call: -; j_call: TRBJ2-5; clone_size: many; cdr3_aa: CASSQGAETQYF; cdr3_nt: TGCGCCAGCAGCCAAGGGGCAGAGACCCAGTACTTC
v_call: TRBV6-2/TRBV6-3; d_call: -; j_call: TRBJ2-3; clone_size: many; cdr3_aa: CASSYSMGTDTQYF; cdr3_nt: TGTGCCAGCAGTTACTCGATGGGGACAGATACGCAGTATTTT
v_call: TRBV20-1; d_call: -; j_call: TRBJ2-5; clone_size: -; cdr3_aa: CSASSRSPETQYF; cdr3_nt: TGCAGTGCTAGCTCCAGAAGCCCGGAGACCCAGTACTTC
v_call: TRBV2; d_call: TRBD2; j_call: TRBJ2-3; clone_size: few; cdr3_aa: CASTLGGVTDTQYF; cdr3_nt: TGTGCCAGCACCTTGGGAGGGGTCACAGATACGCAGTATTTT
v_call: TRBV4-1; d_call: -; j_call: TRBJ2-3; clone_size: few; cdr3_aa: CASSPRFGAEDTQYF; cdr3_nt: TGCGCCAGCAGCCCCCGATTCGGGGCCGAGGATACGCAGTATTTT
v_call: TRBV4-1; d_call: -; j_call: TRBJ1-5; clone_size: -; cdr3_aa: CASSQGLGVQPQHF; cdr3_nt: TGCGCCAGCAGCCAAGGGCTTGGTGTCCAGCCCCAGCATTTT
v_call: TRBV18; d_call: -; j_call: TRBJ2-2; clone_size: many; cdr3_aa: CASSPNRPDTGELFF; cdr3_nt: TGTGCCAGCTCACCAAATCGGCCTGACACCGGGGAGCTGTTTTTT
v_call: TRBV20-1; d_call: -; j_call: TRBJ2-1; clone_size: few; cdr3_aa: CSVLGGRDEQFF; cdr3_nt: TGCAGTGTTCTAGGGGGGCGGGATGAGCAGTTCTTC
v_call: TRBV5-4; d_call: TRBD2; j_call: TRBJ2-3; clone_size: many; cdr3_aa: CASSPPLAGADAGTQYF; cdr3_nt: TGTGCCAGCAGTCCACCGCTAGCGGGGGCAGATGCGGGTACGCAGTATTTT
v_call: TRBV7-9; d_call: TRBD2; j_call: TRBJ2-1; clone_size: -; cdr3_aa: CASSSAGVPYNEQFF; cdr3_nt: TGTGCCAGCAGCAGTGCGGGGGTCCCTTACAATGAGCAGTTCTTC
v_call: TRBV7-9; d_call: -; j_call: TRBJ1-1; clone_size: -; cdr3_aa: CASSPLGEAFF; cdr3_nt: TGTGCCAGCAGTCCACTGGGGGAAGCTTTCTTT
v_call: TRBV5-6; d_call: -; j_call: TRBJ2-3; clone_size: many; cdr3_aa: CASSLESGLTDTQYF; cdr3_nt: TGTGCCAGCAGCTTGGAATCGGGCCTCACAGATACGCAGTATTTT
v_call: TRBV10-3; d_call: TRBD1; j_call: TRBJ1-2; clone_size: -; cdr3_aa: CAIRNTGANYGYTF; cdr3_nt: TGTGCCATCAGAAATACAGGGGCTAACTATGGCTACACCTTC
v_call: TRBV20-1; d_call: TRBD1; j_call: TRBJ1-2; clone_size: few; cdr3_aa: CSAPDRDVGYTF; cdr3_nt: TGCAGTGCTCCAGACAGGGATGTTGGCTACACCTTC
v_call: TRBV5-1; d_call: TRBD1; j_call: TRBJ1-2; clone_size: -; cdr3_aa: CASSLYGQANYGYTF; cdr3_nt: TGCGCCAGCAGCTTGTACGGACAGGCGAACTATGGCTACACCTTC
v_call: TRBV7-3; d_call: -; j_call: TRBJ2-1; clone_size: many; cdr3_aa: CASSSTGTPNEQFF; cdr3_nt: TGTGCCAGCAGCTCCACCGGGACTCCGAATGAGCAGTTCTTC
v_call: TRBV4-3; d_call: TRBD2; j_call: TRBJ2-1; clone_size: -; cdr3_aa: CASSQEERGHPYNEQFF; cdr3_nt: TGCGCCAGCAGCCAAGAGGAGCGGGGGCACCCTTACAATGAGCAGTTCTTC
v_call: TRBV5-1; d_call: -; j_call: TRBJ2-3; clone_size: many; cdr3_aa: CASREPEGTQYF; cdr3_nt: TGCGCCAGCAGAGAGCCAGAGGGTACGCAGTATTTT
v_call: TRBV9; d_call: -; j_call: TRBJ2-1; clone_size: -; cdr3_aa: CASSEGDTGQQFF; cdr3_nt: TGTGCCAGCAGCGAGGGAGATACAGGTCAGCAGTTCTTC
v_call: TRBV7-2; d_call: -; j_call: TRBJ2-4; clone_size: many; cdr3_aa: CASSLDLGQFIQYF; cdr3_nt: TGTGCCAGCAGCTTAGACCTAGGACAGTTCATTCAGTACTTC
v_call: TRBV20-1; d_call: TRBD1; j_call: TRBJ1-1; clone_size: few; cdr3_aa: CSAATGTGTEAFF; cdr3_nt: TGCAGTGCCGCGACAGGGACCGGGACTGAAGCTTTCTTT
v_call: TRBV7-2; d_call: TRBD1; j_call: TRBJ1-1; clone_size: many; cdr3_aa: CASSSPGGIGPEAFF; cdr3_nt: TGTGCCAGCAGCTCTCCAGGGGGCATCGGACCTGAAGCTTTCTTT
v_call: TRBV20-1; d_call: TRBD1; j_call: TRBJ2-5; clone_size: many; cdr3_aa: CSAANRGLEETQYF; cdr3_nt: TGCAGTGCCGCAAACAGGGGGCTAGAAGAGACCCAGTACTTC
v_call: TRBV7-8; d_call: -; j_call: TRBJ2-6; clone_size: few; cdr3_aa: CASSRGISGANVLTF; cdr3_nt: TGTGCCAGCTCTAGGGGTATCTCTGGGGCCAACGTCCTGACTTTC
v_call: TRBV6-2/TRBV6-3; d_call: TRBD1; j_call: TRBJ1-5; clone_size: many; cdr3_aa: CASRRQGMGPQHF; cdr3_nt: TGTGCCAGCAGGCGACAGGGGATGGGACCCCAGCATTTT
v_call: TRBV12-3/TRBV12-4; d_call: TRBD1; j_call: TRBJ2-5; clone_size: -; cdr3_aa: CASSRTGEAETQYF; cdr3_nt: TGTGCCAGCAGCCGGACAGGGGAAGCGGAGACCCAGTACTTC
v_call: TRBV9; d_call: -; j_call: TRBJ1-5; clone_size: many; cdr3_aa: CASSVEGGNQPQHF; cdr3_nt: TGTGCCAGCAGCGTAGAGGGTGGCAATCAGCCCCAGCATTTT
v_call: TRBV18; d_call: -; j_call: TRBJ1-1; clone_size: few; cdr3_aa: CASSLLQGERAEAFF; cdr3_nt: TGTGCCAGCTCATTATTACAGGGAGAAAGGGCTGAAGCTTTCTTT
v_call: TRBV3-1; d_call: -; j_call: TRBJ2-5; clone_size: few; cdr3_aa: CASSLEDRTQETQYF; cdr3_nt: TGTGCCAGCAGCCTAGAGGATCGGACTCAAGAGACCCAGTACTTC
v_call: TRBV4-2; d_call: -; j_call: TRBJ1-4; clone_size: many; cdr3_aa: CASSQNTEKLFF; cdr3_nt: TGTGCCAGCAGCCAAAACACGGAAAAACTGTTTTTT
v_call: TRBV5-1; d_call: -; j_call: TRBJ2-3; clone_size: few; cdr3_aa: CASSLIPDSTDTQYF; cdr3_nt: TGCGCCAGCAGCTTGATCCCAGACTCCACAGATACGCAGTATTTT
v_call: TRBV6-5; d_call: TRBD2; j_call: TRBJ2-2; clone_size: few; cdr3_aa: CASRPGGNGGELFF; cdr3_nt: TGTGCCAGCAGACCGGGGGGGAATGGCGGGGAGCTGTTTTTT
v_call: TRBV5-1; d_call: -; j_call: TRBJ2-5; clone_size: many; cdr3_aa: CASSLGNQETQYF; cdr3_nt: TGCGCCAGCAGCTTAGGAAACCAAGAGACCCAGTACTTC
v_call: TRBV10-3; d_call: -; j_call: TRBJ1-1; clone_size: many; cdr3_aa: CASTGPLNTEAFF; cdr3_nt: TGTGCCAGTACAGGGCCTCTGAACACTGAAGCTTTCTTT
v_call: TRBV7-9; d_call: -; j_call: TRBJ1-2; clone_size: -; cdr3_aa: CASSLAPATNYGYTF; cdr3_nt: TGTGCCAGCAGCTTAGCACCAGCTACTAACTATGGCTACACCTTC
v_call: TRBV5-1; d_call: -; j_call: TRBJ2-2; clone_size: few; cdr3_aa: CASSLSGDPAGELFF; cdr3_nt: TGCGCCAGCAGCTTGTCAGGGGATCCCGCCGGGGAGCTGTTTTTT
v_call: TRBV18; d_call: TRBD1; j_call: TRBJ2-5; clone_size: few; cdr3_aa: CASSPGVGGTEETQYF; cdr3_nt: TGTGCCAGCTCACCAGGGGTTGGTGGGACAGAAGAGACCCAGTACTTC
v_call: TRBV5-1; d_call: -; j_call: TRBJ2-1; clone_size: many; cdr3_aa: CASSLGDRAGYNEQFF; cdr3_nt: TGCGCCAGCAGCTTGGGCGACAGAGCGGGCTACAATGAGCAGTTCTTC
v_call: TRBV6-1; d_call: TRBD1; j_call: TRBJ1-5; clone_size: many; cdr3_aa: CASSVGVTGTGLQPQHF; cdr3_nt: TGTGCCAGCAGTGTGGGGGTAACCGGGACAGGGTTACAGCCCCAGCATTTT
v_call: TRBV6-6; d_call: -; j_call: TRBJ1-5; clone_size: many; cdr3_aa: CASTRGGNQPQHF; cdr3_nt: TGTGCCAGCACAAGGGGAGGCAATCAGCCCCAGCATTTT
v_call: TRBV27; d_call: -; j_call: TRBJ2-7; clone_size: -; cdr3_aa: CASSFHSPGLGSAYEQYF; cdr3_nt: TGTGCCAGCAGTTTTCATTCACCGGGACTCGGTTCCGCCTACGAGCAGTACTTC
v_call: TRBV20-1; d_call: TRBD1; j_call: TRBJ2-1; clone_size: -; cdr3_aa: CSARLGPGTGNNEQFF; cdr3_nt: TGCAGTGCTAGATTGGGACCCGGGACAGGGAACAATGAGCAGTTCTTC
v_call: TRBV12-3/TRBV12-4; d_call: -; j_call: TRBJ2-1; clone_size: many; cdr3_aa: CASSFGAGPYNEQFF; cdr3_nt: TGTGCCAGCAGTTTCGGGGCGGGACCCTACAATGAGCAGTTCTTC
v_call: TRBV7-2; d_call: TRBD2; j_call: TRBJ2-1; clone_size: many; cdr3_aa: CASSFNSGGVSYNEQFF; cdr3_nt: TGTGCCAGCAGCTTCAATAGCGGGGGGGTTTCCTACAATGAGCAGTTCTTC
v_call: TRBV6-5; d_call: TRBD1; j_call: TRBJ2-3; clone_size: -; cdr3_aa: CASSAPGQDTDTQYF; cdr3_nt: TGTGCCAGCAGTGCCCCGGGACAGGACACAGATACGCAGTATTTT
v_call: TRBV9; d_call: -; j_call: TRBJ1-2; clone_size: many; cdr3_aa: CASSVVGFDLTF; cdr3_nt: TGTGCCAGCAGCGTAGTAGGATTCGATCTAACCTTC